The source of this TCR beta chain is a study of T cell changes during pregnancy in multiple sclerosis. Produced via immunoSEQ multiplex PCR; TCRdb's table is partial and in-frame only. In the table there are tens of thousands of clones, about 91% of which are singletons. Germline V gives CDR1 SGHDN, CDR2 FVKESK. J gave up 2 bases and V 4 bases, and 7 bases lay outside the gene matches. This CDR3 is built from 17 residues. The material was peripheral blood, obtained before pregnancy. The source is a female donor with multiple sclerosis, enrolled in a pregnancy study. V is TRBV14 and J is TRBJ2-6; the match to TRBD1 covers 8 bases. The CDR3, as DNA: TGTGCCAGCAGCCCTATTTCAGGGGGCGCTGGGGCCAACGTCCTGACTTTC. Its translation is CASSPISGGAGANVLTF.